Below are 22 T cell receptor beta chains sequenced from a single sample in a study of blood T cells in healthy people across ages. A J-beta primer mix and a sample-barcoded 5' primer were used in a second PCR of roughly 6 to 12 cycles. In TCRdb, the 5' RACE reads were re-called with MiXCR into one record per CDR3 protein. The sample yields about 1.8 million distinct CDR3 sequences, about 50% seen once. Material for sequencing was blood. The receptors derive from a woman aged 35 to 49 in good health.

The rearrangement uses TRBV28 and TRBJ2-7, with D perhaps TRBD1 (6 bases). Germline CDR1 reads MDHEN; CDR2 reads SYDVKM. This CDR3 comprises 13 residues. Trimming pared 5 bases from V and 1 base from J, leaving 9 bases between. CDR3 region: CASSVDRSYEQYF. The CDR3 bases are TGTGCCAGCAGTGTAGACAGGTCCTACGAGCAGTACTTC.

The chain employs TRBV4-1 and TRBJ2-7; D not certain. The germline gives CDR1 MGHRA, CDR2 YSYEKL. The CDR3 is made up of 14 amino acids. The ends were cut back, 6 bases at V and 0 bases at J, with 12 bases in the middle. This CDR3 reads CASSFRVDSYEQYF. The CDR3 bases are TGCGCCAGCAGTTTCCGGGTAGACTCCTACGAGCAGTACTTC.

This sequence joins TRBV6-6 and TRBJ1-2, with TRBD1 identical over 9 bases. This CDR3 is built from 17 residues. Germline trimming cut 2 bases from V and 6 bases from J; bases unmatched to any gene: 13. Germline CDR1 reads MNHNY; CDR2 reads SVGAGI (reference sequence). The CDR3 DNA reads TGTGCCAGCAGTTACGCCCGTGGGACAGGGAGTTATGATGGCTACACCTTC. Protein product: CASSYARGTGSYDGYTF.

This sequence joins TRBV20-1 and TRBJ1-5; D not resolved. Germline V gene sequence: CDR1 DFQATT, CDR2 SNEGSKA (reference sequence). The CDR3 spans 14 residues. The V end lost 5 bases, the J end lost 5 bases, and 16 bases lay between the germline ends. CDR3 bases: TGCAGTGCTCGACCCCCGGGGAGCCATCAGCCCCAGCATTTT. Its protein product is CSARPPGSHQPQHF.

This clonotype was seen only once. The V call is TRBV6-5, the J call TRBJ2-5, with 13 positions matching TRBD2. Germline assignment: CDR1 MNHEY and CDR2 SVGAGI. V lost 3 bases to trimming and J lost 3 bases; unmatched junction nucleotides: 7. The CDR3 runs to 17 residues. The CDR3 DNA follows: TGTGCCAGCAGTTATGCCGGACTAGCGGGGGAGGAAGAGACCCAGTACTTC. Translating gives CASSYAGLAGEEETQYF.

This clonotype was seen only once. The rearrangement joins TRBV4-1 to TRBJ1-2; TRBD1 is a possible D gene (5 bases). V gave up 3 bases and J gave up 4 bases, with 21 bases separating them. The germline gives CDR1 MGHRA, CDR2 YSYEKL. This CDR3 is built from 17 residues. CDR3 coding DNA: TGCGCCAGCAGCCAGGCCATCCACCAGGGTCAGTTCTATGGCTACACCTTC. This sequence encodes CASSQAIHQGQFYGYTF.

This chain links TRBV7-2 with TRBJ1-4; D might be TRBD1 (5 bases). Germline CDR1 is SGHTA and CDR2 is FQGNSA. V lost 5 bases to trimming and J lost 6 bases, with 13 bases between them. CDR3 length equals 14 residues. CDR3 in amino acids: CASSTGAGYEKLFF. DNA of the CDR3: TGTGCCAGCAGCACAGGAGCGGGGTATGAAAAACTGTTTTTT.

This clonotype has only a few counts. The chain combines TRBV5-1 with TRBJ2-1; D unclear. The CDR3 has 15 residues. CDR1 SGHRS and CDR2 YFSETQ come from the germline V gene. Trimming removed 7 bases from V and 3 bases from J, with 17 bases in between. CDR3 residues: CASGIDGRYYNEQFF. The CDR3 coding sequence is TGCGCCAGCGGGATTGACGGACGATACTACAATGAGCAGTTCTTC.

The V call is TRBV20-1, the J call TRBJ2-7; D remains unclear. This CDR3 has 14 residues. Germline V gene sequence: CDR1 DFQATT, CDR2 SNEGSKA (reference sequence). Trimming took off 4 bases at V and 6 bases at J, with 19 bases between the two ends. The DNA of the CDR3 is TGCAGTGCTATTGCGGTCTCTGGCCCCCGCGAGCAGTACTTC. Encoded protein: CSAIAVSGPREQYF.

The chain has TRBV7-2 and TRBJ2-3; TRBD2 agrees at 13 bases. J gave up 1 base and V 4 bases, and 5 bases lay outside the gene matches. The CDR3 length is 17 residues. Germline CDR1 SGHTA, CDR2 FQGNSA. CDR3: CASSSTSGGAGTDTQYF. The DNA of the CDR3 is TGTGCCAGCAGCTCTACTAGCGGGGGGGCCGGCACAGATACGCAGTATTTT. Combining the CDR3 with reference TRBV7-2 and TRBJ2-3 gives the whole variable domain GAGVSQSPSNKVTEKGKDVELRCDPISGHTALYWYRQSLGQGLEFLIYFQGNSAPDKSGLPSDRFSAERTGGSVSTLTIQRTQQEDSAVYLCASSSTSGGAGTDTQYFGPGTRLTVL.

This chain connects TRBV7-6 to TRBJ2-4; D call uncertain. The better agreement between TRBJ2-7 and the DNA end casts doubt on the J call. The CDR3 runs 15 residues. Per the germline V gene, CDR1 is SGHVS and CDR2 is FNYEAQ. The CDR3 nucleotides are TGTGCCAGCAGCTTAGTTGTTCTGTCCAGCTACGAGCAGTACTTC. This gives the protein CASSLVVLSSYEQYF.

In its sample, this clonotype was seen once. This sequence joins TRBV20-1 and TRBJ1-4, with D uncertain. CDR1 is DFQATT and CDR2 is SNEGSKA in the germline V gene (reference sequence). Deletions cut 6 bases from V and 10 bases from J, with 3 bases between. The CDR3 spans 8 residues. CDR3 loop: CSAGKLFF. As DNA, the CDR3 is TGCAGTGCGGGAAAACTGTTTTTT.

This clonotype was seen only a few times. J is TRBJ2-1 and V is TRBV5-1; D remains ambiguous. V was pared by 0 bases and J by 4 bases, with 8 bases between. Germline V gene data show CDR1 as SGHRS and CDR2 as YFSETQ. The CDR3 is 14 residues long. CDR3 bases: TGCGCCAGCAGCTTGGAGGCGCGATACAATGAGCAGTTCTTC. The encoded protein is CASSLEARYNEQFF. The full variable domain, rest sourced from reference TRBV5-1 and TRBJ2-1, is KAGVTQTPRYLIKTRGQQVTLSCSPISGHRSVSWYQQTPGQGLQFLFEYFSETQRNKGNFPGRFSGRQFSNSRSEMNVSTLELGDSALYLCASSLEARYNEQFFGPGTRLTVL.

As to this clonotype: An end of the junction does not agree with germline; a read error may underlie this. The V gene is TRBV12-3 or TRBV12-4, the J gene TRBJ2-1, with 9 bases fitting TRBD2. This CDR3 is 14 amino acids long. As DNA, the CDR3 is TGTGCCAACAGTCCGGGACTAGCCGCCAATGAGCAGTTCTTC. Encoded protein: CANSPGLAANEQFF.

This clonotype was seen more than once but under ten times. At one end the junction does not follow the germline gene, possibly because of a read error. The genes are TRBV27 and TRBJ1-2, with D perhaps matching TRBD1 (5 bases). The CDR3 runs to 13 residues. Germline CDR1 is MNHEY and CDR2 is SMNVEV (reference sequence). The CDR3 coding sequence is TGTGCCAGCAGTGTATCCCGCAGGGATGGCTACACCTTC. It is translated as CASSVSRRDGYTF.

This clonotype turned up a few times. CDR3 region: CASAKVRLETQYF. The CDR3 nucleotides are TGTGCCAGCGCTAAGGTTCGTCTAGAGACCCAGTACTTC. This chain connects TRBV3-1 to TRBJ2-5, with D hard to call. Germline CDR1 is LGHDT and CDR2 is YNNKEL (reference sequence). This CDR3 contains 13 residues. Trimming left V 8 bases short and J 4 bases short, with 14 bases between.

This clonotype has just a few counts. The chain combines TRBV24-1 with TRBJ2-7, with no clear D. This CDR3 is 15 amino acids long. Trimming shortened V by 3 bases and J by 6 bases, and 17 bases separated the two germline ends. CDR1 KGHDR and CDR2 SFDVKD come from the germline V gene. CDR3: CATSDHPTVGREQYF. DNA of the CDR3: TGTGCCACCAGTGATCATCCTACCGTTGGCCGCGAGCAGTACTTC.

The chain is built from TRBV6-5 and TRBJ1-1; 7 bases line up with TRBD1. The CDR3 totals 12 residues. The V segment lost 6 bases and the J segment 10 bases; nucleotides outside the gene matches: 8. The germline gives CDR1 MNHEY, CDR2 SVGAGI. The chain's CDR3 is CASRGTGAPAFF. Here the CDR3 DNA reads TGTGCCAGCAGGGGTACAGGGGCCCCAGCTTTCTTT.

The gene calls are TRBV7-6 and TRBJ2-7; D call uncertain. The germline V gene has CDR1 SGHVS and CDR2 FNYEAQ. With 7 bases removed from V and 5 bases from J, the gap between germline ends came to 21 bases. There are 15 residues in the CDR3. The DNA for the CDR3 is TGTGCCAGCAACCTGGCCTACGGGTTCCTGGACGAGCAGTACTTC. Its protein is CASNLAYGFLDEQYF.

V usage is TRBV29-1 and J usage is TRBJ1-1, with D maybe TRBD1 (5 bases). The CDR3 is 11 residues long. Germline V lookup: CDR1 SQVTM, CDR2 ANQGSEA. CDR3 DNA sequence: TGCAGGGGGGGTTGGGACACTGAAGCTTTCTTT. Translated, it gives CRGGWDTEAFF. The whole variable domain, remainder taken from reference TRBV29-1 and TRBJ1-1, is SAVISQKPSRDICQRGTSLTIQCQVDSQVTMMFWYRQQPGQSLTLIATANQGSEATYESGFVIDKFPISRPNLTFSTLTVSNMSPEDSSIYLCRGGWDTEAFFGQGTRLTVV.

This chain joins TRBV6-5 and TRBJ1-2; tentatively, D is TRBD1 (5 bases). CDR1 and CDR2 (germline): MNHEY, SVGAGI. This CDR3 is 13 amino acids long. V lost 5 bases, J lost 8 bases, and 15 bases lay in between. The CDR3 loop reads CASSRGDVGGYTF. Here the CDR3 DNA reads TGTGCCAGCAGTAGGGGAGATGTGGGCGGCTACACCTTC.

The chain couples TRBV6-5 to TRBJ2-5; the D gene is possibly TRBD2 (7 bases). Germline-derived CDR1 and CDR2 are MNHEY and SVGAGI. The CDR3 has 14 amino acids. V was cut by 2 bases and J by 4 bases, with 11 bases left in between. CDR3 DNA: TGTGCCAGCAGTTACGGGGGGGCCACAGAGACCCAGTACTTC. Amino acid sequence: CASSYGGATETQYF.